The next 21 T cell receptor beta chains were all read from a single sample in a study of post-analysis software for immune sequencing data. Study-level findings and limits: Five or six TRBV segments were significantly more frequent in patients than in controls. TRBV5-6, TRBV5-1 and TRBV20-1 were among these segments.

Tagging with unique molecular identifiers was a feature of the TCR beta cDNA libraries. TCRdb itself ran the PCR reads through MiXCR, one entry per CDR3 protein. Of approximately 250,000 distinct CDR3 sequences listed, less than 40% are singletons. For these TCRs, the target antigens are not known. Sequencing used blood. Receptors originate from a girl aged 10 to 17 with multiple sclerosis.

A word on this clonotype: Since a much larger clone is just one base distant, this may be a read error. The chain uses TRBV5-1 and TRBJ2-5, with D possibly being TRBD2 (5 bases). This CDR3 comprises 16 residues. Germline V gives CDR1 SGHRS, CDR2 YFSETQ. The CDR3 loop is CASSFLSTAGRETRYF. In nucleotides, the CDR3 is TGCGCCAGCAGCTTCCTCTCGACGGCCGGAAGGGAGACCCGGTACTTC.

The sample holds many counts of this clonotype. The V gene is TRBV29-1, the J gene TRBJ2-4; D remains ambiguous. V was cut by 2 bases and J by 8 bases, with 7 bases left in between. The CDR3 length is 11 residues. Germline V gives CDR1 SQVTM, CDR2 ANQGSEA. The CDR3 coding sequence is TGCAGCGTTGAATTTGGGGACATTCAGTACTTC. It yields the protein CSVEFGDIQYF.

The rearrangement links TRBV7-2 to TRBJ2-7; the D gene is possibly TRBD2 (6 bases). This CDR3 comprises 12 residues. CDR1 and CDR2 from the germline V gene are SGHTA and FQGNSA. V was clipped by 4 bases and J by 7 bases, with 11 bases between them. In DNA, the CDR3 is TGTGCCAGCAGCTCGCAGGGACTTGAGCAGTACTTC. Translation gives CASSSQGLEQYF. The full variable domain, rest sourced from reference TRBV7-2 and TRBJ2-7, is GAGVSQSPSNKVTEKGKDVELRCDPISGHTALYWYRQSLGQGLEFLIYFQGNSAPDKSGLPSDRFSAERTGGSVSTLTIQRTQQEDSAVYLCASSSQGLEQYFGPGTRLTVT.

This sequence joins TRBV20-1 and TRBJ1-5; 10 bases match TRBD1. Germline V gives CDR1 DFQATT, CDR2 SNEGSKA (reference sequence). The CDR3 has 15 residues. Unmatched junction bases numbered 8, after V lost 6 bases and J lost 3 bases. CDR3 coding DNA: TGCAGTGCCCCCCGGGACAGGGGATACAATCAGCCCCAGCATTTT. Its protein is CSAPRDRGYNQPQHF.

This clonotype was seen repeatedly, ten times or more. This sequence joins TRBV5-1 and TRBJ1-2; D unclear. The length of the CDR3 is 13 residues. CDR1 is SGHRS, CDR2 YFSETQ, per germline. Deletions cut 1 base from V and 4 bases from J, with 8 bases between. The CDR3 reads CASSLSPSYGYTF. The DNA of the CDR3 is TGCGCCAGCAGCTTGAGTCCGAGCTATGGCTACACCTTC.

The CDR3 reads CASSEAGAYNEQFF. The CDR3 coding sequence is TGTGCCAGCAGTGAAGCGGGAGCTTACAATGAGCAGTTCTTC. The chain has TRBV28 and TRBJ2-1; TRBD2 matches at 8 bases. The CDR3 is 14 residues long. The V gene end was trimmed by 5 bases and the J gene end by 4 bases; junction bases not matched to a gene: 4. Germline V gene sequence: CDR1 MDHEN, CDR2 SYDVKM.

There are many counts of this clonotype. The V call is TRBV28, the J call TRBJ1-1, with 7 nucleotides matching TRBD1. The CDR3 length is 12 residues. V was pared by 7 bases and J by 4 bases, with 3 bases of the junction left unmatched. The germline V gene has CDR1 MDHEN and CDR2 SYDVKM. CDR3 in amino acids: CASIRGSTEAFF. CDR3 in DNA: TGTGCCAGCATCAGGGGGAGCACTGAAGCTTTCTTT. The complete variable domain, with remaining parts taken from reference TRBV28 and TRBJ1-1, reads DVKVTQSSRYLVKRTGEKVFLECVQDMDHENMFWYRQDPGLGLRLIYFSYDVKMKEKGDIPEGYSVSREKKERFSLILESASTNQTSMYLCASIRGSTEAFFGQGTRLTVV.

A word on this clonotype: The junction shows a germline mismatch at one end, possibly a read error. CDR3: CTSSLQGDSPLHF. The CDR3 DNA reads as TGTACCAGCAGCTTACAGGGGGATTCACCCCTCCACTTT. This rearrangement joins TRBV5-4 to TRBJ1-6, with TRBD1 identical over 8 bases. Looked up from germline, CDR1 is SGHNT and CDR2 is YYREEE (reference sequence). The CDR3 consists of 13 residues.

With regard to this clonotype: Given a much more abundant clone one base away, this may be a read error. The J gene is TRBJ2-6, the V gene TRBV7-9; D is undetermined. The CDR3 spans 16 residues. The germline V gene encodes CDR1 SEHNR and CDR2 FQNEAQ (reference sequence). CDR3 residues: CASSLGVGGGTNVLTF. The CDR3, as DNA: TGTGCCAGCAGCTTAGGTGTAGGCGGTGGGACCAACGTCCTGACTTTC.

This clonotype was recorded a few times. The DNA of the CDR3 is TGTGCCAGCAGTTTAGTGGGTTGGTCTGAAGCTTTCTTT. It yields the protein CASSLVGWSEAFF. This chain joins TRBV28 and TRBJ1-1; no definite D call. From germline, CDR1 is MDHEN and CDR2 SYDVKM. Trimming left V 2 bases short and J 6 bases short, with 10 bases between. This CDR3 has 13 amino acids.

This clonotype was found many times. CDR3 bases: TGCGCCAGCAGCGGGGACAGAGGGGCCCTGAACACTGAAGCTTTCTTT. Its protein is CASSGDRGALNTEAFF. The V and J genes are TRBV5-1 and TRBJ1-1; 7 positions match TRBD1. After removal of 4 bases from V and 0 bases from J, the junction contained 9 bases not matched to a gene. Germline lookup yields CDR1 SGHRS and CDR2 YFSETQ. The length of the CDR3 is 16 residues.

The rearrangement uses TRBV7-2 and TRBJ2-1; TRBD2 matches 8 bases. The trim removed 1 base at V and 0 bases at J, leaving 5 bases unmatched. Germline CDR1 reads SGHTA; CDR2 reads FQGNSA. The CDR3 length is 17 residues. CDR3 sequence reads: CASSLGLTSGSYNEQFF. The CDR3 DNA is TGTGCCAGCAGCTTAGGTCTTACTAGCGGCTCCTACAATGAGCAGTTCTTC. Drawing the rest from reference TRBV7-2 and TRBJ2-1, the complete variable domain is GAGVSQSPSNKVTEKGKDVELRCDPISGHTALYWYRQSLGQGLEFLIYFQGNSAPDKSGLPSDRFSAERTGGSVSTLTIQRTQQEDSAVYLCASSLGLTSGSYNEQFFGPGTRLTVL.

This clonotype was found a few times. V and J are TRBV21-1 and TRBJ1-1. TRBV21-1 is a documented pseudogene. This CDR3 comprises 17 residues. CDR3 sequence reads: CASIKGPVRGMNTEAFF. In DNA form, the CDR3 reads TGTGCCAGCATCAAAGGACCGGTGAGGGGCATGAACACTGAAGCTTTCTTT.

Comments on this clonotype: One end of the junction is discordant with germline, which a read error may explain. This sequence joins TRBV25-1 and TRBJ1-1, with no clear D. The germline V gene encodes CDR1 MGHDK and CDR2 SYGVNS. The CDR3 is 11 residues long. CDR3 in amino acids: CASSGHTEAFF. In nucleotides, the CDR3 is TGTGCCAGCAGTGGTCACACCGAAGCTTTCTTT.

Remarks on this clonotype: A much more abundant neighbour one base away suggests this may be a read error. J is TRBJ2-7 and V is TRBV13, with TRBD2 matching over 15 bases. The CDR3 runs 19 residues. V dropped 4 bases and J dropped 6; count of bases not matched to a gene: 16. The V gene's germline CDR1 is PRHDT and CDR2 FYEKMQ (reference sequence). This CDR3 is CASSSARTSGRASRSEQYF. In DNA form, the CDR3 reads TGTGCCAGCAGCTCTGCCAGGACTAGCGGGAGGGCCTCGCGGTCCGAGCAGTACTTC.

The chain is built from TRBV5-1 and TRBJ2-7, with D possibly called TRBD1 or TRBD2 (6 bases each). The germline CDR1 and CDR2 sequences are SGHRS and YFSETQ. Trimming cost V 4 bases and J 5 bases, with 16 bases left between them. There are 14 residues in the CDR3. CDR3 nucleotide sequence: TGCGCCAGCAGCCCTAGGGGGGCGCGTCACGAGCAGTACTTC. It yields the protein CASSPRGARHEQYF. The full variable domain, completed using reference TRBV5-1 and TRBJ2-7, is KAGVTQTPRYLIKTRGQQVTLSCSPISGHRSVSWYQQTPGQGLQFLFEYFSETQRNKGNFPGRFSGRQFSNSRSEMNVSTLELGDSALYLCASSPRGARHEQYFGPGTRLTVT.

This clonotype was seen ten or more times. This rearrangement joins TRBV6-5 to TRBJ1-2; D unresolved. CDR1 and CDR2 (germline): MNHEY, SVGAGI. This CDR3 comprises 13 residues. The V gene lost 7 bases and the J gene lost 8 bases, with 17 bases spanning the gap. The CDR3 bases are TGTGCCAGCAAACTGAGTAAAATTGGCGGCTACACCTTC. Residues: CASKLSKIGGYTF.

The sample holds many counts of this clonotype. This chain's CDR3 is CASSDNGDEQFF. For the CDR3, the DNA is TGTGCCAGCAGTGATAATGGGGATGAGCAGTTCTTC. The chain combines TRBV6-4 with TRBJ2-1, with D uncertain. Trimming stripped 3 bases from V and 8 bases from J, with 8 bases between. The CDR3 covers 12 residues. Germline assignment: CDR1 MRHNA and CDR2 SNTAGT.

This clonotype was picked up many times. The chain is built from TRBV18 and TRBJ2-3; D remains unclear. From germline, CDR1 is KGHSH and CDR2 LQKENI. The CDR3 covers 12 residues. Trimming left V 3 bases short and J 5 bases short, with 6 bases between. CDR3 nucleotides: TGTGCCAGCTCACCTACCCGAGATACGCAGTATTTT. It encodes CASSPTRDTQYF.

Remarks on this clonotype: The junction and the germline gene differ at one end; a read error may be behind it. The J gene is TRBJ2-3, the V gene TRBV12-3 or TRBV12-4; TRBD1 agrees at 7 bases. This CDR3 is built from 16 residues. CDR3: CASSPGTVARTDAQYF. The DNA for the CDR3 is TGTGCCAGCAGTCCCGGGACAGTAGCGAGAACAGATGCGCAGTATTTC.

In regard to this clonotype: A much larger clone differs from this one at a single base, so this may be a read error. V usage is TRBV3-1 and J usage is TRBJ2-7; unclear D gene. The assigned J gene may be wrong: the sequence end matches TRBJ2-5 better. The CDR3 is 17 residues long. Germline assignment: CDR1 LGHDT and CDR2 YNNKEL (reference sequence). This CDR3 reads CASSQDPARSPRGTQYF. The DNA for the CDR3 is TGTGCCAGCAGCCAAGACCCCGCCCGGAGCCCCCGAGGGACCCAGTACTTC.